This T cell receptor beta chain was captured in a study of beta chain features in type 1 diabetes. Points from the study as a whole: Healthy donors had naive, central memory and Treg TCRB repertoires that appeared less similar than those seen among patients.

Sorted CD4+ subsets: naive, central memory, regulatory, stem cell-like memory (CD45RO/CCR7/CD25/CD127/CD95/CD27 panel). From germline, CDR1 is SGHNT and CDR2 YYREEE (reference sequence). This CDR3 contains 15 residues. With V trimmed by 4 bases and J by 0 bases, 3 bases remained unmatched. This clone was detected a few times. Its antigen remains unknown. The whole isolated RNA underwent reverse transcription, so sequencing captured expressed TCRB transcripts. Using immunoSEQ multiplex PCR, the repertoire was profiled, and TCRdb retains in-frame clones only, with some absent. The table lists about 930,000 clones, 17% of them singletons.

This sequence was found in a woman between 18 and 29 years old in good health. The rearrangement joins TRBV5-4 to TRBJ2-3; TRBD2 agrees at 9 bases. Sequencing was carried out using naive CD4+ T cells from blood. CDR3 DNA: TGTGCCAGCAGCCGCGGGGGGGGAAGCACAGATACGCAGTATTTT. It translates to CASSRGGGSTDTQYF.